This is a list of T cell receptor beta chains from one sample in a study of T-cell reconstitution after alpha-beta-depleted transplantation in children. TCRdb analysed the PCR reads with MiXCR anew, one entry per CDR3 protein. The sample lists fewer than 700,000 distinct CDR3 sequences, 10% to 15% seen once, with around 2% in the top ten. The source was PBMCs, mostly from graft donor cells, collected 360 days after TCRalphabeta/CD19-depleted stem cell transplant. Receptors were obtained from a male patient younger than 18 who had a stem cell transplant for acute myeloid leukemia, so the T cells may come from the graft donor. Each CDR3 is given with its conserved first and last residue. The D gene is left open where the match is weak. Clone size is not always given. Where it is, it says once, few, many or a class for expanded clones.

v_gene	d_gene	j_gene	abundance	CDR3nt	CDR3aa
TRBV12-3/TRBV12-4	NA	TRBJ2-7	many	TGTGCCAGCACCCCGGACTCTCTGGGTGAGCAGTACTTC	CASTPDSLGEQYF
TRBV18	NA	TRBJ2-1	few	TGTGCCAGCTCACCTACAGGGCCTGGCTCCTACAATGAGCAGTTCTTC	CASSPTGPGSYNEQFF
TRBV12-3/TRBV12-4	TRBD1	TRBJ1-6	NA	TGTGCCAGCAGACCCGACCCAACCGACAGGGGAGGCTCCTATAATTCACCCCTCCACTTT	CASRPDPTDRGGSYNSPLHF
TRBV5-6	TRBD1	TRBJ1-2	many	TGTGCCAGCAGCCAAAGGACAGGACCGGACTATGGCTACACCTTC	CASSQRTGPDYGYTF
TRBV3-1	NA	TRBJ2-7	NA	TGTGCCAGCAGCCTTCAAGGGGCGACGGGGCCCTACGAGCAGTACTTC	CASSLQGATGPYEQYF
TRBV28	TRBD2	TRBJ2-7	few	TGTGCCAGCAGTTTTGTTCGAGGAATTCCCGGGACTAGGAGCTACGAGCAGTACTTC	CASSFVRGIPGTRSYEQYF
TRBV7-3	NA	TRBJ2-3	many	TGTGCCAGCAGCTTAAGTAGCGGACGGGTAGGAGATACGCAGTATTTT	CASSLSSGRVGDTQYF
TRBV7-2	NA	TRBJ2-7	many	TGTGCCAGCAGCTTATTGACTAGGGCTAAGGACGAGCAGTACTTC	CASSLLTRAKDEQYF
TRBV18	TRBD1	TRBJ2-3	NA	TGTGCCAGCTCACCGAGGAAGAACAGGGGTTCCACAGATACGCAGTATTTT	CASSPRKNRGSTDTQYF
TRBV6-2/TRBV6-3	NA	TRBJ2-7	many	TGTGCCAGCAGCTCCGCGACTACCTCACCTTCCGAGCAGTACTTC	CASSSATTSPSEQYF
TRBV7-2	NA	TRBJ2-7	few	TGTGCCAGCAGCTTATACGATAGCGCCTACGAGCAGTACTTC	CASSLYDSAYEQYF
TRBV12-3/TRBV12-4	TRBD1	TRBJ1-1	NA	TGTGCCAGCAGTCCGAACGTCAGGGGGACTGAAGCTTTCTTT	CASSPNVRGTEAFF
TRBV7-9	NA	TRBJ2-1	NA	TGTGCCAGCGGGGACTTATCCTACAATGAGCAGTTCTTC	CASGDLSYNEQFF
TRBV20-1	TRBD2	TRBJ2-7	few	TGCAGTGCTAGCCGCCCTAGCGGGAGCCAGTCCTACGAGCAGTACTTC	CSASRPSGSQSYEQYF
TRBV5-1	TRBD1	TRBJ1-3	many	TGCGCCAGCACTTCAGGGACAGGGATGTCTGGAAACACCATATATTTT	CASTSGTGMSGNTIYF
TRBV20-1	NA	TRBJ2-7	NA	TGCAGGGGATTGGAGCCCCTCTCCTACGAGCAGTACTTC	CRGLEPLSYEQYF
TRBV28	TRBD2	TRBJ2-2	once	TGTGCCAGCAGTTTTACCGGACTAGCGGGAGAGGGGACCGGGGAGCTGTTTTTT	CASSFTGLAGEGTGELFF
TRBV20-1	NA	TRBJ2-7	NA	TGCAGTGCTAGGACTAAAACCTACGAGCAGTACTTC	CSARTKTYEQYF
TRBV24-1	NA	TRBJ2-2	NA	TGTGCCACCAGTGGGGGCGGGCCAGCGAACACCGGGGAGCTGTTTTTT	CATSGGGPANTGELFF
TRBV5-1	NA	TRBJ2-6	few	TGCGCCAGCAGCTTGGGAGGTGTGTCTGGGGCCAACGTCCTGACTTTC	CASSLGGVSGANVLTF
TRBV2	NA	TRBJ2-2	few	TGTGCCAGCACCCCTCATGCCAGGGAGCTGTTTTTT	CASTPHARELFF
TRBV29-1	NA	TRBJ2-2	few	TGCAGCGTTGATAATGGGGGGATGAACACCGGGGAGCTGTTTTTT	CSVDNGGMNTGELFF
TRBV20-1	NA	TRBJ2-7	NA	TGCAGTGCTAGGGGCGCGGAACGCTACGAGCAGTACTTC	CSARGAERYEQYF
TRBV20-1	TRBD2	TRBJ2-7	few	TGCAGTGCTAGTCCCCTAGCGGGAGGGAACTACGAGCAGTACTTC	CSASPLAGGNYEQYF
TRBV6-2/TRBV6-3	TRBD2	TRBJ2-3	many	TGTGCCAGCAACCTGGCGGGAGTAACAGATACGCAGTATTTT	CASNLAGVTDTQYF
TRBV12-3/TRBV12-4	TRBD2	TRBJ2-3	few	TGTGCCAGCAGTTCGCCCGTCCGGGGAGGGCCAGATACGCAGTATTTT	CASSSPVRGGPDTQYF
TRBV9	TRBD2	TRBJ2-1	few	TGTGCCAGCAGCTCTCTAGCGGGAGGGAGTGAGCAGTTCTTC	CASSSLAGGSEQFF
TRBV5-1	NA	TRBJ2-3	NA	TGCGCCAGCAGTCCCAGTAGGCCTCGTGCGGTGGATACGCAGTATTTT	CASSPSRPRAVDTQYF
TRBV28	NA	TRBJ1-3	NA	TGTGCCAGCAGTTTAGACACCCGCTCTGGAAACACCATATATTTT	CASSLDTRSGNTIYF
TRBV3-1	NA	TRBJ2-1	NA	TGTGCCAGCAGCCAGACAGCAGACAATGAGCAGTTCTTC	CASSQTADNEQFF
TRBV7-8	TRBD2	TRBJ2-2	NA	TGTGCCAGCAGCCTCGGAGTAGCGGGGTCCGGGGAGCTGTTTTTT	CASSLGVAGSGELFF
TRBV12-3/TRBV12-4	TRBD2	TRBJ2-1	many	TGTGCCAGCAGGGATCCTAGCGGCAATGAGCAGTTCTTC	CASRDPSGNEQFF
TRBV7-2	NA	TRBJ2-5	few	TGTGCCAGCAGCTCCACCCAGGGGGGGGAGCCCCAGTACTTC	CASSSTQGGEPQYF
TRBV29-1	NA	TRBJ2-3	many	TGCAGCGTTGAGCCAGGCACAGATACGCAGTATTTT	CSVEPGTDTQYF
TRBV11-2	NA	TRBJ2-1	NA	TGTGCCAGCAGCTGGCACTACCCTGCCTACAATGAGCAGTTCTTC	CASSWHYPAYNEQFF
TRBV28	TRBD1	TRBJ1-1	few	TGTGCCAGCAGTCCCCAGGGGGGGTCCACTGAAGCTTTCTTT	CASSPQGGSTEAFF
TRBV20-1	NA	TRBJ2-3	few	TGCAGTGCTATTGACTACACAGATACGCAGTATTTT	CSAIDYTDTQYF
TRBV14	NA	TRBJ2-5	few	TGTGCCAGCAGCCTATTCGGGACATATGAAGAGACCCAGTACTTC	CASSLFGTYEETQYF
TRBV12-3/TRBV12-4	TRBD1	TRBJ2-5	many	TGTGCCAGCGTGAACTCGGGACAGGGGAGGGAGACCCAGTACTTC	CASVNSGQGRETQYF
TRBV20-1	TRBD2	TRBJ2-7	many	TGCAGTGCCGACACTAGCGGGAGATGGTCCTACGAGCAGTACTTC	CSADTSGRWSYEQYF
TRBV20-1	TRBD2	TRBJ2-7	NA	TGCCGAACCTGGACTAGCGGGAACAACGAGCAGTACTTC	CRTWTSGNNEQYF
TRBV4-3	NA	TRBJ2-2	many	TGCGCCAGCAGCCAAGATCGGGCGGCCGGGGAGCTGTTTTTT	CASSQDRAAGELFF
TRBV4-3	NA	TRBJ2-3	NA	TGCGCCAGCAGCCAAGATAGAAGGGCAGATACGCAGTATTTT	CASSQDRRADTQYF
TRBV12-3/TRBV12-4	NA	TRBJ1-2	few	TGTGCCAGCAGTCCCCGGGGCACCAACTGGCTCTATGGCTACACCTTC	CASSPRGTNWLYGYTF
TRBV28	NA	TRBJ2-1	NA	TGTGCCAGCAGTCGTAGCGGCCACTACAATGAGCAGTTCTTC	CASSRSGHYNEQFF
TRBV27	TRBD1	TRBJ2-1	many	TGTGCCAGCAGTCAGGGACAGCTTTACAATGAGCAGTTCTTC	CASSQGQLYNEQFF
TRBV4-2	TRBD2	TRBJ2-3	few	TGTGCCAGCAGCCAAGGGCTAGCGGGAATTGGGCCAGATACGCAGTATTTT	CASSQGLAGIGPDTQYF
TRBV12-3/TRBV12-4	NA	TRBJ2-1	few	TGTGCCAGCAGCCTAATCCAATCCCGGCACAATGAGCAGTTCTTC	CASSLIQSRHNEQFF
TRBV12-3/TRBV12-4	NA	TRBJ2-5	many	TGTGCCAGCAGTCCACTACCGGGACACCAAGAGACCCAGTACTTC	CASSPLPGHQETQYF
TRBV7-2	NA	TRBJ2-7	NA	TGTGCCAGCAGCAATCAAGGGGGACCAACCTACGAGCAGTACTTC	CASSNQGGPTYEQYF
TRBV20-1	TRBD2	TRBJ2-7	few	TGCAGTGTCTTGAGATATCTAGCGGGTAACTACGAGCAGTACTTC	CSVLRYLAGNYEQYF
TRBV29-1	NA	TRBJ2-5	many	TGCAGCGTTGAAGAACAGACGGAGACCCAGTACTTC	CSVEEQTETQYF
TRBV28	TRBD1	TRBJ2-7	many	TGTGCCAGCAGGAGGGACAGCTTAGCGAGGGAGCAGTACTTC	CASRRDSLAREQYF
TRBV29-1	TRBD1	TRBJ1-2	many	TGCAGCGCCCGGGACAGGGCCACATTCTATGGCTACACCTTC	CSARDRATFYGYTF
TRBV19	TRBD1	TRBJ1-2	NA	TGTGCCAGTAGTATAGGGGACAGGGGACGGTATGGCTACACCTTC	CASSIGDRGRYGYTF
TRBV29-1	NA	TRBJ2-4	few	TGCAGCGTTGAAAGAAGGGTCGCCCGGCTGGCCAAAAACATTCAGTACTTC	CSVERRVARLAKNIQYF
TRBV28	TRBD1	TRBJ2-7	few	TGTGCCAGCAGACCCCGGGACAGCACCTACGAGCAGTACTTC	CASRPRDSTYEQYF
TRBV6-2/TRBV6-3	NA	TRBJ2-7	NA	TGTGCCAGCAGTTACGCCAGGGACGGGTACGAGCAGTACTTC	CASSYARDGYEQYF
TRBV7-3	TRBD2	TRBJ2-5	NA	TGTGCCAGCAGCTTAAGGGGCGGGAGGGCGGAGACCCAGTACTTC	CASSLRGGRAETQYF
TRBV12-3/TRBV12-4	TRBD2	TRBJ2-1	few	TGTGCCAGCAGTTTATCCTCGTTACTAGCGGGAGTGCGCAATGAGCAGTTCTTC	CASSLSSLLAGVRNEQFF